What follows are 14 T cell receptor beta chains derived from one specimen sequenced in a study of blood T cell repertoires in COVID-19 (dated by TCRdb to the early 2020s). Libraries were prepared through the immunoSEQ multiplex PCR assay. Entries here come from immuneACCESS through TCRdb and include only in-frame sequences with V and J called. Some clones fail to appear in such tables; in the studies checked, an unresolved V gene covers under half of the shortfall, and the cause of the remainder is unknown. The sample table records about 270,000 clones; approximately 82% of these occur just once. Around 3.2% of the sample lies in the top ten. Sequences were obtained from peripheral blood. The receptors come from a woman under 30 with acute or convalescent COVID-19.

This chain joins TRBV24-1 and TRBJ1-1, with D possibly being TRBD1 (5 bases). The germline V gene encodes CDR1 KGHDR and CDR2 SFDVKD. The V gene lost 2 bases and the J gene lost 4 bases, with 7 bases spanning the gap. The CDR3 covers 13 residues. The CDR3 DNA sequence: TGTGCCACCAGTGATTCGGGGGGCACTGAAGCTTTCTTT. Translated, it gives CATSDSGGTEAFF.

This sequence joins TRBV11-2 and TRBJ2-3; D is possibly TRBD2 (5 bases). The CDR3 extends over 15 amino acids. Germline CDR1 is SGHAT and CDR2 is FQNNGV. The V end lost 5 bases, the J end lost 2 bases, and 14 bases lay between the germline ends. The CDR3 region has the DNA TGTGCCAGCAGCCCCCTGGAGCGGAACACAGATACGCAGTATTTT. Protein: CASSPLERNTDTQYF.

This clone was seen only once. The chain has TRBV6-5 and TRBJ1-6; 11 nucleotides align to TRBD1. CDR3 length equals 15 residues. The junction had 4 bases not matched to a gene; V was cut back by 5 bases and J by 7 bases. Germline V CDR1 and CDR2: MNHEY, SVGAGI. This CDR3 reads CASSLGTGGNSPLHF. DNA for the CDR3: TGTGCCAGCAGTCTCGGGACAGGGGGAAATTCACCCCTCCACTTT.

The V and J genes are TRBV12-3 or TRBV12-4 and TRBJ2-7, with a weak D call TRBD2 (7 bases). The CDR3 is made up of 13 amino acids. Trimming removed 7 bases from V and 7 bases from J, with 17 bases in between. CDR3 sequence reads: CASTPRGGLEQYF. CDR3 sequence (DNA): TGTGCCAGCACCCCAAGGGGGGGGTTGGAGCAGTACTTC.

The CDR3 nucleotides are TGTGCCAGCAGCCGGGAACTCTCCTACGAGCAGTACTTC. This encodes CASSRELSYEQYF. J is TRBJ2-7 and V is TRBV7-2, with D maybe TRBD2 (5 bases). Germline loops: CDR1 SGHTA, CDR2 FQGNSA. The CDR3 has 13 residues. The V and J ends lost 5 bases and 0 bases respectively, with 8 bases between them. Using reference TRBV7-2 and TRBJ2-7 for the parts outside the CDR3, the full variable domain is GAGVSQSPSNKVTEKGKDVELRCDPISGHTALYWYRQSLGQGLEFLIYFQGNSAPDKSGLPSDRFSAERTGGSVSTLTIQRTQQEDSAVYLCASSRELSYEQYFGPGTRLTVT.

The chain joins TRBV5-6 to TRBJ2-3, with D tentatively TRBD1 (6 bases). Germline assignment: CDR1 SGHDT and CDR2 YYEEEE. The CDR3 has 16 residues. Trimming removed 1 base from V and 2 bases from J, with 14 bases in between. As DNA, the CDR3 is TGTGCCAGCAGCTTGAGACAGGTGCGAGTCACAGATACGCAGTATTTT. This gives the protein CASSLRQVRVTDTQYF.

This rearrangement joins TRBV20-1 to TRBJ2-1; D possibly corresponds to TRBD1 (6 bases). V was clipped by 6 bases and J by 2 bases, with 17 bases between them. The CDR3 runs 15 residues. From germline, CDR1 is DFQATT and CDR2 SNEGSKA (reference sequence). CDR3 protein: CSASNRDGPYNEQFF. For the CDR3, the DNA is TGCAGTGCCAGTAACAGGGATGGGCCCTACAATGAGCAGTTCTTC.

This chain joins TRBV3-1 (or the pseudogene TRBV3-2) and TRBJ2-7, with 12 bases lining up with TRBD2. Germline CDR1 LGHDT, CDR2 YNNKEL (reference sequence). V lost 7 bases, J lost 5 bases, and 12 bases stayed unmatched. The CDR3 is 16 amino acids. CDR3 sequence (DNA): TGTGCCAGCAACCGACTAGCGGGAGACCGACGGGACGAGCAGTACTTC. Translating gives CASNRLAGDRRDEQYF.

The chain combines TRBV5-1 with TRBJ2-5; possible D gene TRBD2, 5 bases. V was shortened by 4 bases and J by 5 bases, with 15 bases between the two germline ends. This CDR3 has 14 amino acids. The germline CDR1 and CDR2 sequences are SGHRS and YFSETQ. CDR3 region: CASSPVEGQETQYF. DNA for the CDR3: TGCGCCAGCAGCCCGGTAGAGGGTCAGGAGACCCAGTACTTC.

The chain employs TRBV20-1 and TRBJ1-4; D is uncertain. The V gene lost 3 bases and the J gene lost 8 bases, with 13 bases spanning the gap. Germline V lookup: CDR1 DFQATT, CDR2 SNEGSKA (reference sequence). The CDR3 loop spans 13 amino acids. Here the CDR3 DNA reads TGCAGTGCTAGTGGTGACCCCGGGGAAAAACTGTTTTTT. Translation gives CSASGDPGEKLFF.

This sequence joins TRBV9 and TRBJ2-7; D is unresolved. The CDR3 is 15 residues long. V was trimmed by 0 bases and J by 3 bases, leaving 13 bases between them. The germline gives CDR1 SGDLS, CDR2 YYNGEE. The CDR3 loop is CASSVASGSGYEQYF. CDR3 DNA sequence: TGTGCCAGCAGCGTAGCGTCTGGATCGGGCTACGAGCAGTACTTC.

The chain carries TRBV4-1 and TRBJ1-1; no clear D gene. The CDR3 is 14 amino acids. Trimming removed 0 bases at V and 0 bases at J, with 5 bases between. Germline loops: CDR1 MGHRA, CDR2 YSYEKL. CDR3 sequence reads: CASSQERVNTEAFF. The CDR3 DNA reads as TGCGCCAGCAGCCAAGAACGGGTGAACACTGAAGCTTTCTTT.

The chain carries TRBV7-2 and TRBJ2-7; 8 bases fit TRBD1. V shed 4 bases, J shed 2 bases, and the junction held 13 bases outside the gene matches. There are 17 residues in the CDR3. The V gene's germline CDR1 is SGHTA and CDR2 FQGNSA. CDR3 DNA: TGTGCCAGCAGCTCACCCCTCGGGGACAGGAAACCCTACGAGCAGTACTTC. Translation gives CASSSPLGDRKPYEQYF.

The J gene is TRBJ1-3, the V gene TRBV11-2, with a possible D match to TRBD1 (5 bases). Trimming pared 4 bases from V and 3 bases from J, leaving 13 bases between. Germline CDR1 and CDR2: SGHAT and FQNNGV. CDR3 size: 15 residues. CDR3 nucleotide sequence: TGTGCCAGCAGCTCCACGGACACAGGTGGAAACACCATATATTTT. It codes for CASSSTDTGGNTIYF.